The clone carrying this T cell receptor beta chain was detected only a few times. The antigen remains undetermined. The trim removed 0 bases at V and 3 bases at J, leaving 9 bases unmatched. In germline, CDR1 is SGDLS, CDR2 YYNGEE. The length of the CDR3 is 18 residues. The source of the sample is a study of blood T cells in healthy people across ages. A J-beta primer mix and a sample-barcoded 5' primer were used in a second PCR of about 7 to 12 cycles. Each cDNA molecule received a tag from a template-switch adaptor that had 12 random nucleotides. MiXCR, run by TCRdb on the 5' RACE reads, gives a single entry per CDR3 protein. The sample lists fewer than 2,000,000 distinct CDR3 sequences; almost 35% were seen once. Collection of 9 to 10 milliliters of peripheral blood was performed for each donor. Study observations and caveats: Roughly linear age-related decline in beta diversity appeared, significant by age 40. Expanded clonotype changes were possibly confounded by unknown donor CMV status.

The source is a woman aged 25 to 39 in good health. Source material: blood. The chain uses TRBV9 and TRBJ2-3; 11 bases fit TRBD1. The CDR3 reads CASSVAAVGTGGTDTQYF. CDR3 in DNA: TGTGCCAGCAGCGTAGCAGCGGTTGGGACAGGGGGAACAGATACGCAGTATTTT.